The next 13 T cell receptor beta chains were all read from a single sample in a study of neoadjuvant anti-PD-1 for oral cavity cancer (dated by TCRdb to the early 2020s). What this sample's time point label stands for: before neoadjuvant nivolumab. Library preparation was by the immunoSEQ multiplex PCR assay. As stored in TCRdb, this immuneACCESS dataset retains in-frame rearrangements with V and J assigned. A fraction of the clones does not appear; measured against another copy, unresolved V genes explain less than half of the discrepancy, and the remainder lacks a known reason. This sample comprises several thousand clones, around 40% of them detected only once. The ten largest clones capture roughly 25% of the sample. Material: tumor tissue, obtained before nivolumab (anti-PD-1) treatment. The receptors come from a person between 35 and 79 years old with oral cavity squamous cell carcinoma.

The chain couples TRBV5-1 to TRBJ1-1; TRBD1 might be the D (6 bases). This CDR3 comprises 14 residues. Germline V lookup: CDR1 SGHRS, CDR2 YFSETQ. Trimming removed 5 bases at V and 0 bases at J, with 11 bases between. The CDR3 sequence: CASRQGLVNTEAFF. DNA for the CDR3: TGCGCCAGCAGGCAGGGGCTGGTGAACACTGAAGCTTTCTTT.

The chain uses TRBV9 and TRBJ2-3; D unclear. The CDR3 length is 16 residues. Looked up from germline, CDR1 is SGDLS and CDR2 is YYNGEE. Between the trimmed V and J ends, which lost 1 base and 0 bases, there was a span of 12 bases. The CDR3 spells CASSVYGRASTDTQYF. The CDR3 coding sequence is TGTGCCAGCAGCGTATATGGGCGAGCGAGCACAGATACGCAGTATTTT.

The CDR3 here is CASSLRGPEGETQYF. For the CDR3, the DNA is TGTGCCAGCAGCTTAAGAGGTCCCGAGGGGGAGACCCAGTACTTC. The chain is built from TRBV7-8 and TRBJ2-5; tentatively, D is TRBD1 or TRBD2 (5 bases each). Germline lookup yields CDR1 SGHVS and CDR2 FQNEAQ. Trimming cost V 2 bases and J 5 bases, with 15 bases left between them. The CDR3 is made up of 15 amino acids.

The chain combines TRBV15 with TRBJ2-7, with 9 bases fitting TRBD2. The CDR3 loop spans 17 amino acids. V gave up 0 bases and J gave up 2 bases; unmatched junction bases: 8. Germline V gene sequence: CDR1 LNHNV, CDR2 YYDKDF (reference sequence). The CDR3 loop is CATSRDKLAGTPYEQYF. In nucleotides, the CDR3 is TGTGCCACCAGCAGAGATAAGCTAGCGGGGACCCCCTACGAGCAGTACTTC. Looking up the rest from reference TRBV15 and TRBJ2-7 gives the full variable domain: DAMVIQNPRYQVTQFGKPVTLSCSQTLNHNVMYWYQQKSSQAPKLLFHYYDKDFNNEADTPDNFQSRRPNTSFCFLDIRSPGLGDTAMYLCATSRDKLAGTPYEQYFGPGTRLTVT.

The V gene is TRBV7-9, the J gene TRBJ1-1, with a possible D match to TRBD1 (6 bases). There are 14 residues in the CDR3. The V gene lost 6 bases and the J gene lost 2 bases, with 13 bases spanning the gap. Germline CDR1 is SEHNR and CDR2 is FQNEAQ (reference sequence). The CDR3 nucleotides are TGTGCCAGCAGTCTACAGGGTGGAAACACTGAAGCTTTCTTT. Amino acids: CASSLQGGNTEAFF. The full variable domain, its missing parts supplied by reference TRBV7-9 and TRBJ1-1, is DTGVSQNPRHKITKRGQNVTFRCDPISEHNRLYWYRQTLGQGPEFLTYFQNEAQLEKSRLLSDRFSAERPKGSFSTLEIQRTEQGDSAMYLCASSLQGGNTEAFFGQGTRLTVV.

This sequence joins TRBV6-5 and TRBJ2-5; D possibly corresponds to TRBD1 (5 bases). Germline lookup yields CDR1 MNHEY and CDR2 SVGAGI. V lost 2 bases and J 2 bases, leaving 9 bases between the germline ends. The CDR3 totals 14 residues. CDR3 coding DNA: TGTGCCAGCAGTTACGCGGCAGGGCAAGAGACCCAGTACTTC. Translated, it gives CASSYAAGQETQYF.

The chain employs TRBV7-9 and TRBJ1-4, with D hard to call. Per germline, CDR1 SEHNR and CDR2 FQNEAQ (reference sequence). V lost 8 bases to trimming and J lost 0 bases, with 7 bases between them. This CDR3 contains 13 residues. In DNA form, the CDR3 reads TGTGCCAGCCCGGACGCAACTAATGAAAAACTGTTTTTT. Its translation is CASPDATNEKLFF.

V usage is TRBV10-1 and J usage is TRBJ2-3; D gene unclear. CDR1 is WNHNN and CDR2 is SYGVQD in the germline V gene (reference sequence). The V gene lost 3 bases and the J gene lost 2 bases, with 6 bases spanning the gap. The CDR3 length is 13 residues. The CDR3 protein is CASSDPPTDTQYF. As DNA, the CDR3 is TGCGCCAGCAGTGACCCTCCCACAGATACGCAGTATTTT.

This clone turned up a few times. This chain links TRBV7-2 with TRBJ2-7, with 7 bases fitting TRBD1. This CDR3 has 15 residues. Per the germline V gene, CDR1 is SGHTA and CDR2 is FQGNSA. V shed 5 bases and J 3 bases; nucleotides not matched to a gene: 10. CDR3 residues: CASSQDRSPLYEQYF. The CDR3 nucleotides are TGTGCCAGCAGCCAGGACAGGTCTCCGCTCTACGAGCAGTACTTC.

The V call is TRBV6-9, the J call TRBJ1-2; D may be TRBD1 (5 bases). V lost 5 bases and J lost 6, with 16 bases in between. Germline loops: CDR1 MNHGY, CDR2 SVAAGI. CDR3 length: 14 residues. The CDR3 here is CASSEWAGRDGYTF. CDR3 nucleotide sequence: TGTGCCAGCAGTGAATGGGCAGGGAGAGATGGCTACACCTTC.

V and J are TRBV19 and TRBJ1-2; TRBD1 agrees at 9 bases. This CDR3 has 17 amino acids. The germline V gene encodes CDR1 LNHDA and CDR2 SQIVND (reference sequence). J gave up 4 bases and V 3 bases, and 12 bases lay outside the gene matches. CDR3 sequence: CASSIRTGDVVRYGYTF. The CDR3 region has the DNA TGTGCCAGTAGTATTCGGACAGGGGATGTCGTCCGCTATGGCTACACCTTC. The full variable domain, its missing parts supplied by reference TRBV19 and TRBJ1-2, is DGGITQSPKYLFRKEGQNVTLSCEQNLNHDAMYWYRQDPGQGLRLIYYSQIVNDFQKGDIAEGYSVSREKKESFPLTVTSAQKNPTAFYLCASSIRTGDVVRYGYTFGSGTRLTVV.

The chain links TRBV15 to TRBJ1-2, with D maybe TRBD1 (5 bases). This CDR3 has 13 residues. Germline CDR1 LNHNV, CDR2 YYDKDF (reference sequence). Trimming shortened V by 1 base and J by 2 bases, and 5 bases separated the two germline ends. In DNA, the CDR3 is TGTGCCACCAGCAGAGGACAGAACTATGGCTACACCTTC. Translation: CATSRGQNYGYTF.

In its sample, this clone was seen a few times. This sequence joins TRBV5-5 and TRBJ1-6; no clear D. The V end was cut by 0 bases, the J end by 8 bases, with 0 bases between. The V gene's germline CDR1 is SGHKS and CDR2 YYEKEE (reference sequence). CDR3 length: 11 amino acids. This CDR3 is CASSLDSPLHF. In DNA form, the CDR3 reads TGTGCCAGCAGCTTGGATTCACCCCTCCACTTT.